The TCR beta chain described here comes from a study of OX40 agonist ivuxolimab in advanced cancers. Turning to the study itself: Cohort: approximately 83% men, mean age 60, aged about 23 to 80. Prior checkpoint blockade (anti-PD-1, anti-PD-L1 or anti-CTLA-4) was permitted; roughly 40% had it.

Repertoires were generated with immunoSEQ multiplex PCR, while TCRdb's copy carries only in-frame clones and drops some. The profile covers 3,000 to 4,000 clones, with roughly 79% appearing a single time and almost 40% taken by the ten largest. From germline, CDR1 is MGHRA and CDR2 YSYEKL. The CDR3 is 16 residues long. V was trimmed by 0 bases and J by 0 bases, leaving 12 bases between them. Whole-study findings and limits: CD8+ T cells (on average) carried more expanded clones than CD4+ T cells. Expanded peripheral T cell antigen specificity was not determined.

A note on this clone: The antigen is unknown.

The TCR comes from an adult with an advanced solid tumor such as melanoma, head and neck, liver or kidney cancer. The chain joins TRBV4-1 to TRBJ2-7, with D perhaps matching TRBD1 or TRBD2 (6 bases each). Specimen: CD4+ or CD8+ T cells sorted from blood, collected in a trial of the OX40 agonist ivuxolimab. CDR3 in amino acids: CASSQDLSGASYEQYF. The CDR3 DNA sequence: TGCGCCAGCAGCCAAGATTTGTCGGGGGCCTCCTACGAGCAGTACTTC.